The source of this T cell receptor beta chain is a study of T cell changes during pregnancy in multiple sclerosis. Assay used: immunoSEQ multiplex PCR; TCRdb lists only in-frame clones, some missing. The table has 100,000 or so clones, 80% to 95% seen once; the top ten hold roughly 2%. V was trimmed by 4 bases and J by 5 bases, leaving 12 bases between them. Germline loops: CDR1 SQVTM, CDR2 ANQGSEA. This CDR3 contains 13 residues. V and J are TRBV29-1 and TRBJ1-5; no clear D gene. The sequence was collected from a female donor with multiple sclerosis, enrolled in a pregnancy study. The starting material was peripheral blood, obtained after pregnancy. The CDR3 protein is CSVGSNSHQPQHF. The CDR3 coding sequence is TGCAGCGTTGGATCCAACAGCCATCAGCCCCAGCATTTT.